What follows are 8 T cell receptor beta chains derived from one specimen sequenced in a study of blood T cell repertoires in COVID-19. Sequencing was performed with immunoSEQ multiplex PCR; in TCRdb, only in-frame clones are kept and a portion is missing. This sample yields 350,000 or so clones, of which 89% are seen a single time; 3.9% belongs to the top ten. The sample taken for sequencing was peripheral blood. The receptors originated from a woman aged 55 to 70 with COVID-19, enrolled during active disease.

The chain has TRBV5-1 and TRBJ2-6; no clear D gene. V was trimmed by 4 bases and J by 0 bases, leaving 8 bases between them. The CDR3 consists of 15 residues. Germline V lookup: CDR1 SGHRS, CDR2 YFSETQ. CDR3 nucleotides: TGCGCCAGCAGCCCTGTAGCCTCTGGGGCCAACGTCCTGACTTTC. This encodes CASSPVASGANVLTF.

This chain links TRBV30 with TRBJ2-7, with D unclear. V was pared by 3 bases and J by 6 bases, with 24 bases between. This CDR3 contains 16 residues. The germline gives CDR1 GTSNPN, CDR2 SVGIG (reference sequence). The CDR3 sequence is CAWSNPRYPLQIEQYF. CDR3 nucleotide sequence: TGTGCCTGGAGCAACCCGAGGTACCCTTTACAAATCGAGCAGTACTTC.

V is TRBV5-1 and J is TRBJ1-2; D gene unclear. The germline gives CDR1 SGHRS, CDR2 YFSETQ. V was shortened by 4 bases and J by 4 bases, with 14 bases between the two germline ends. The length of the CDR3 is 14 residues. DNA for the CDR3: TGCGCCAGCAGCCCCGCCGGGGAAGTCTATGGCTACACCTTC. As protein: CASSPAGEVYGYTF.

The rearrangement uses TRBV5-4 and TRBJ2-3; 12 bases are shared with TRBD2. Germline V CDR1 and CDR2: SGHNT, YYREEE (reference sequence). The junction had 11 bases not matched to a gene; V was cut back by 3 bases and J by 6 bases. The CDR3 contains 17 residues. The DNA for the CDR3 is TGTGCCAGCAGCTCTCGGACTAGCGGGGCGGAGTTGGATACGCAGTATTTT. The encoded protein is CASSSRTSGAELDTQYF.

The chain couples TRBV6-6 to TRBJ2-6; 7 bases map to TRBD1. This CDR3 spans 16 amino acids. CDR1 is MNHNY, CDR2 SVGAGI, per germline (reference sequence). The J segment lost 0 bases and the V segment lost 4 bases, leaving 3 bases of the junction unmatched. CDR3 amino acids: CASSWGTASGANVLTF. The CDR3 bases are TGTGCCAGCAGTTGGGGGACAGCCTCTGGGGCCAACGTCCTGACTTTC.

The table lists this clone with a count of one. The chain is built from TRBV3-1 (or the pseudogene TRBV3-2) and TRBJ1-1; no firm D call. The CDR3 has 13 amino acids. Trimming pared 5 bases from V and 4 bases from J, leaving 11 bases between. CDR1 and CDR2 from the germline V gene are LGHDT and YNNKEL (reference sequence). CDR3: CASSSARGTEAFF. The CDR3 coding sequence is TGTGCCAGCAGCTCGGCTCGGGGCACTGAAGCTTTCTTT.

The V call is TRBV5-1, the J call TRBJ2-7; D is ambiguous. V lost 2 bases, J lost 1 base, and 7 bases lay in between. This CDR3 region has 13 residues. Per germline, CDR1 SGHRS and CDR2 YFSETQ. The CDR3 sequence: CASSFAGSYEQYF. In DNA form, the CDR3 reads TGCGCCAGCAGCTTCGCAGGTTCCTACGAGCAGTACTTC.

The chain recombines TRBV19 with TRBJ1-3; D is possibly TRBD1 (5 bases). CDR3 length: 15 residues. Germline V gene lookup returns CDR1 LNHDA and CDR2 SQIVND (reference sequence). V was cut by 4 bases and J by 2 bases, with 12 bases left in between. DNA for the CDR3: TGTGCCAGTAGTAACCCCTCAGGGACTGGAAACACCATATATTTT. Amino acid sequence: CASSNPSGTGNTIYF.